This TCR beta chain came from a study of metastatic and nonmetastatic thyroid tumors. Study results and limitations: A significant increase in TCR beta diversity was reportedly seen in malignant thyroid tumors relative to benign nodules, in blood and tumor.

Authors' analysis steps: The authors used CDR3 differences across clinicopathological groups to build a distant-metastasis classifier for papillary thyroid cancer. MiXCR was used by TCRdb to re-call the PCR reads. TCRdb's processing, not the authors', yielded these V and J calls. This sample yields 30,000 to 35,000 clones, of which around 32% are seen a single time; 7.8% belongs to the top ten. The CDR3 runs 14 residues. Germline CDR1 reads SGHTA; CDR2 reads FQGNSA. V was cut by 5 bases and J by 1 base, with 11 bases left in between. This clone was detected many times. What it recognizes is unknown. Possible read error: a much larger clone is one base away. Other nucleotide sequences from this sample produce the same CDR3. Ahead of thyroid surgery, no patient had received treatment of any kind.

Sequencing was performed on blood. The origin of this receptor is a female donor with papillary thyroid cancer or a benign thyroid nodule (not recorded which). Some clones in this sample may be carry-over from other donors' samples. This chain connects TRBV7-2 to TRBJ2-5; D may match TRBD1 or TRBD2 (5 bases each). The CDR3 region has the DNA TGTGCCAGCAGCCCCGGGACGAGCCAAGAGACCCAGTACTTC. Amino acids: CASSPGTSQETQYF.